This T cell receptor (beta chain) was observed in a study of blood T cell repertoires in COVID-19. Overall study context: Sample material is recorded as cDNA or gDNA derived from T cells, B-cell-depleted T cells, or PBMCs.

J lost 1 base, V lost 10 bases, and 4 bases had no gene match. Germline lookup yields CDR1 MNHEY and CDR2 SVGAGI. The CDR3 has 14 amino acids. Per the original data handling: Amplification of reference gene primers provided the estimated nucleated cell counts. Generated by immunoSEQ multiplex PCR, the TCRdb table keeps only in-frame clones and is missing some. From that table come the V and J calls and clone size; the DNA was used to work out D and trimming. The sample lists about 190,000 clones; nearly 90% were seen once. This chain connects TRBV6-5 to TRBJ2-2, with 9 bases fitting TRBD2. This sequence originates from a woman in her thirties or forties who had recovered from COVID-19. Sequenced material: peripheral blood. DNA of the CDR3: TGTGCCACCCCAGCGGGGGGGAACACCGGGGAGCTGTTTTTT. This encodes CATPAGGNTGELFF.